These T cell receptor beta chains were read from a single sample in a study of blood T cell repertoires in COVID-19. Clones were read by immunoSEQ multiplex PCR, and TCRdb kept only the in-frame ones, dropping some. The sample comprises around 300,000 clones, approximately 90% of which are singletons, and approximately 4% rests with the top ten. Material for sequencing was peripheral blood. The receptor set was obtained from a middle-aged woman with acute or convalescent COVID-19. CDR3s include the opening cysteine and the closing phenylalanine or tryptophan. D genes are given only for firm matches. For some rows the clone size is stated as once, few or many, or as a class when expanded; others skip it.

TGCGCCAGCAGCTTGGGCCGGGGAAGAATGAACACTGAAGCTTTCTTT CASSLGRGRMNTEAFF TRBJ1-1 - - TRBV5-1
TGTGCCAGCAGCTTAGTTACCAGGGGGGAGCAGTTCTTC CASSLVTRGEQFF TRBJ2-1 few TRBD1 TRBV13
TGTGCCAGCGCGGATAGGAACACCGGGGAGCTGTTTTTT CASADRNTGELFF TRBJ2-2 - - TRBV6-6
TGTGCCAGCAGTGAAATTGGGCATGGCTACACCTTC CASSEIGHGYTF TRBJ1-2 once - TRBV2
TGTGCCAGCAGCCTATCAGCGGGGCCCCAGCATTTT CASSLSAGPQHF TRBJ1-5 - - TRBV11-2
TGTGCCAGCAGCTTAGATGGGGCCCTTAACACTGAAGCTTTCTTT CASSLDGALNTEAFF TRBJ1-1 - - TRBV11-2
TGTGCCAGCAGCCCTTTTCCGGGACAAATGAACACTGAAGCTTTCTTT CASSPFPGQMNTEAFF TRBJ1-1 - - TRBV28
TGTGCCAGCAGCTTAGGCGGGGGGCGAGGTTCACCCCTCCACTTT CASSLGGGRGSPLHF TRBJ1-6 once - TRBV7-9
TGTGCCAGTAGTCCCCCAGGGGCGGGCAATCAGCCCCAGCATTTT CASSPPGAGNQPQHF TRBJ1-5 - - TRBV19
TGTGCCTGGGTCACAGGCCCGTATAGCAATCAGCCCCAGCATTTT CAWVTGPYSNQPQHF TRBJ1-5 - - TRBV30
TGTGCCAGCAGCGTAAAGGACTCGAACACTGAAGCTTTCTTT CASSVKDSNTEAFF TRBJ1-1 - - TRBV7-9
TGTGCCAGCAGCTCTTACGCTAGCGGGGGTACCGGGGAGCTGTTTTTT CASSSYASGGTGELFF TRBJ2-2 - TRBD2 TRBV7-6
TGTGCCAGCGCCCTAGACAACCGGGGAGATACGCAGTATTTT CASALDNRGDTQYF TRBJ2-3 - - TRBV6-5
TGTGCCTGGGAAGGGACAGGGGTAAGCTATGGCTACACCTTC CAWEGTGVSYGYTF TRBJ1-2 - TRBD1 TRBV30
TGTGCCACCAGCAGTAAAACATTGCCCTATGGCTACACCTTC CATSSKTLPYGYTF TRBJ1-2 - - TRBV15
TGTGCCAGCAGTTTTGACAGGGGAGGGCCTGCCACTGAAGCTTTCTTT CASSFDRGGPATEAFF TRBJ1-1 - TRBD1 TRBV11-2
TGTGCCAGTAGTGCATCCCCAGGGGGCGGTCAGCCCCAGCATTTT CASSASPGGGQPQHF TRBJ1-5 - TRBD1 TRBV19
TGCGCCAGCGGAAGACTAGCGGGGGGGTATGAGGAAGATACGCAGTATTTT CASGRLAGGYEEDTQYF TRBJ2-3 - TRBD2 TRBV10-1
TGTGCCAGCAGTTCTAGCGGGGGGGAGTTGTGGGACATTCAGTACTTC CASSSSGGELWDIQYF TRBJ2-4 - TRBD2 TRBV25-1
TGTGCCACAAGACAGGATAGCAATCAGCCCCAGCATTTT CATRQDSNQPQHF TRBJ1-5 - - TRBV10-3
TGTGCCAGCAGTTACTCCAGGTACAATGAGCAGTTCTTC CASSYSRYNEQFF TRBJ2-1 - - TRBV6-5
TGTGCCAGCAGCTTAAGGACAGGGATTAACACTGAAGCTTTCTTT CASSLRTGINTEAFF TRBJ1-1 - TRBD1 TRBV11-2
TGCGCCAGCAGCCCGATACCAGGTGGGGAGACCCAGTACTTC CASSPIPGGETQYF TRBJ2-5 - - TRBV5-1
TGTGCCAGCAGCTTAGGGTACAGGGAGGGCTACACCTTC CASSLGYREGYTF TRBJ1-2 once - TRBV11-2
TGTGCCAGCAGCTTGCCCGACAGGGCCTACACCTTC CASSLPDRAYTF TRBJ1-2 - TRBD1 TRBV5-4
TGTGCCAGCAGTCGGACAGGGTTCACTAATGAAAAACTGTTTTTT CASSRTGFTNEKLFF TRBJ1-4 - TRBD1 TRBV9
TGCGCCAGAGCCCCGGACAGGCCGCTCGATAGGGGGTCACCCCTCCACTTT CARAPDRPLDRGSPLHF TRBJ1-6 - TRBD1 TRBV10-1
TGTGCCAGCAGCCTAATACAGGGAGAGCGAATTGAAAAACTGTTTTTT CASSLIQGERIEKLFF TRBJ1-4 - - TRBV7-8
TGTGCCAGCTCACCAAGAGTAACAGCGAACACCGGGGAGCTGTTTTTT CASSPRVTANTGELFF TRBJ2-2 - - TRBV18
TGTGCCAGCAGCTTAGGGCGGACAGGGGGAAGGGGCTACACCTTC CASSLGRTGGRGYTF TRBJ1-2 - TRBD1 TRBV7-2
TGTGCCAGCTTACTTGGGGGCGAGAACACTGAAGCTTTCTTT CASLLGGENTEAFF TRBJ1-1 once - TRBV2
TGTGCCAGCAGCCCCGACAGACTCTCCTACAATGAGCAGTTCTTC CASSPDRLSYNEQFF TRBJ2-1 - - TRBV7-2
TGTGCCAGCAGCTTGGTTATGGGGGCAGCCAACTATGGCTACACCTTC CASSLVMGAANYGYTF TRBJ1-2 - - TRBV5-5
TGTGCCAGCAGCCCCCCGGGGGTAGGTGGCTACACCTTC CASSPPGVGGYTF TRBJ1-2 - - TRBV7-6
TGTGCCAGCAGTGGGGCTAGCGGGGTAACAGATACGCAGTATTTT CASSGASGVTDTQYF TRBJ2-3 - TRBD2 TRBV2
TGTGCCAGCAGCCAAATGGGAGGATATAATGAAAAACTGTTTTTT CASSQMGGYNEKLFF TRBJ1-4 - - TRBV14
TGCGCCAGCAGCTTGGAACAGGGGGCTGGCTACACCTTC CASSLEQGAGYTF TRBJ1-2 - TRBD1 TRBV5-1
TGTGCCAGCAGCCAAGATTTCCGGAGGGGAGCTTTCTTT CASSQDFRRGAFF TRBJ1-1 many - TRBV3-1/TRBV3-2
TGTGCCAGCAGCCCCCAGCGGGATACGCAGTATTTT CASSPQRDTQYF TRBJ2-3 - - TRBV3-1/TRBV3-2
TGTGCCAGCATCATGAGGGGGCCGACAGGGGCGTCCTATAATTCACCCCTCCACTTT CASIMRGPTGASYNSPLHF TRBJ1-6 - - TRBV21-1
TGTGCCTGGAGCCCCCATCTTAGAGGCAACTATGGCTACACCTTC CAWSPHLRGNYGYTF TRBJ1-2 few - TRBV30